These 26 T cell receptor beta chains came from one sample sequenced in a study of PD-1 blockade in classical Hodgkin lymphoma. Clones were read by immunoSEQ multiplex PCR, and TCRdb kept only the in-frame ones, dropping some. The profile shows 38,000 or so clones, around 87% of them singletons. All patients experienced relapse after autologous stem cell transplantation, and brentuximab vedotin exposure was variable. The sample here was peripheral blood mononuclear cells (PBMCs), taken at baseline. These receptors originate from a human donor with classical Hodgkin lymphoma.

The gene calls are TRBV6-5 and TRBJ1-4; 8 positions match TRBD1. CDR1 is MNHEY, CDR2 SVGAGI, per germline. The CDR3 totals 16 residues. V shed 3 bases and J 3 bases; nucleotides not matched to a gene: 6. In nucleotides, the CDR3 is TGTGCCAGCAGTTATGACAGGGGAGGGGCTAATGAAAAACTGTTTTTT. It codes for CASSYDRGGANEKLFF.

This rearrangement joins TRBV18 to TRBJ2-7; TRBD1 is a possible D gene (6 bases). The germline gives CDR1 KGHSH, CDR2 LQKENI. CDR3 length: 15 residues. Trimming took off 3 bases at V and 3 bases at J, with 15 bases between the two ends. The CDR3 coding sequence is TGTGCCAGCTCACCGGGAGCAGGGGCCAACTACGAGCAGTACTTC. It specifies CASSPGAGANYEQYF.

The chain carries TRBV19 and TRBJ2-1; 9 positions agree with TRBD1. V lost 3 bases to trimming and J lost 4 bases; unmatched junction nucleotides: 7. The CDR3 has 16 residues. Germline values: CDR1 LNHDA, CDR2 SQIVND (reference sequence). This CDR3 is CASSMRGQGIYNEQFF. CDR3 DNA sequence: TGTGCCAGTAGTATGCGGGGACAGGGTATTTACAATGAGCAGTTCTTC.

This clone was seen only a few times. The rearrangement links TRBV5-1 to TRBJ2-7; 11 bases line up with TRBD1. V shed 4 bases, J shed 4 bases, and the junction held 7 bases outside the gene matches. CDR3 length equals 15 residues. Germline assignment: CDR1 SGHRS and CDR2 YFSETQ. The CDR3 loop reads CASSVRDRGFYEQYF. CDR3 nucleotide sequence: TGCGCCAGCAGCGTCCGGGACAGGGGGTTTTACGAGCAGTACTTC. The entire variable domain, with the rest obtained from reference TRBV5-1 and TRBJ2-7, is as follows: KAGVTQTPRYLIKTRGQQVTLSCSPISGHRSVSWYQQTPGQGLQFLFEYFSETQRNKGNFPGRFSGRQFSNSRSEMNVSTLELGDSALYLCASSVRDRGFYEQYFGPGTRLTVT.

The chain uses TRBV9 and TRBJ2-7, with TRBD1 matching over 7 bases. The CDR3 has 14 residues. V was pared by 0 bases and J by 0 bases, with 0 bases of the junction left unmatched. Per the germline V gene, CDR1 is SGDLS and CDR2 is YYNGEE. The CDR3 nucleotides are TGTGCCAGCAGCGTAGACAGGGGCTCCTACGAGCAGTACTTC. As protein: CASSVDRGSYEQYF. Complete variable domain (other parts from reference TRBV9 and TRBJ2-7): DSGVTQTPKHLITATGQRVTLRCSPRSGDLSVYWYQQSLDQGLQFLIQYYNGEERAKGNILERFSAQQFPDLHSELNLSSLELGDSALYFCASSVDRGSYEQYFGPGTRLTVT.

The chain recombines TRBV30 with TRBJ2-5, with D possibly TRBD1 on 6 matching bases. CDR3 length: 12 residues. The V end lost 2 bases, the J end lost 7 bases, and 11 bases lay between the germline ends. The germline CDR1 and CDR2 sequences are GTSNPN and SVGIG (reference sequence). In DNA, the CDR3 is TGTGCCTGGAGTATGGCCAGGGGGACCCAGTACTTC. This gives the protein CAWSMARGTQYF.

The J gene is TRBJ1-1, the V gene TRBV10-3; D is possibly TRBD1 (6 bases). CDR3 size: 14 residues. CDR1 ENHRY and CDR2 SYGVKD come from the germline V gene. Trimming took off 7 bases at V and 1 base at J, with 13 bases between the two ends. The CDR3 loop is CAITPDSKNTEAFF. CDR3 nucleotides: TGTGCCATCACCCCGGACAGTAAGAACACTGAAGCTTTCTTT.

The V call is TRBV4-2, the J call TRBJ2-7, with D possibly TRBD2 on 5 matching bases. The CDR3 totals 13 residues. Germline V gene sequence: CDR1 LGHNA, CDR2 YNFKEQ. The ends were cut back, 0 bases at V and 5 bases at J, with 8 bases in the middle. The DNA for the CDR3 is TGTGCCAGCAGCCAAGATCACGGGGACGAGCAGTACTTC. Its protein product is CASSQDHGDEQYF.

This clone has just one count. This chain joins TRBV11-2 and TRBJ2-7; D gene ambiguous. The CDR3 is 14 amino acids. Per the germline V gene, CDR1 is SGHAT and CDR2 is FQNNGV. Trimming left V 3 bases short and J 2 bases short, with 11 bases between. CDR3 protein: CASSLIPNAYEQYF. CDR3 sequence (DNA): TGTGCCAGCAGCTTGATCCCTAATGCCTACGAGCAGTACTTC.

The gene calls are TRBV6-1 and TRBJ2-5, with 8 bases aligning to TRBD1. The V gene's germline CDR1 is MNHNS and CDR2 SASEGT. J lost 4 bases, V lost 7 bases, and 5 bases had no gene match. The CDR3 extends over 13 amino acids. CDR3 protein: CASNSGGRETQYF. DNA of the CDR3: TGTGCCAGCAACTCAGGGGGCCGAGAGACCCAGTACTTC.

This chain links TRBV19 with TRBJ2-7; 7 positions match TRBD2. CDR3 size: 14 residues. The germline CDR1 and CDR2 sequences are LNHDA and SQIVND (reference sequence). V shed 5 bases, J shed 2 bases, and the junction held 6 bases outside the gene matches. The CDR3 region has the DNA TGTGCCAGTAGTGCCTACCTAGCGGCCTACGAGCAGTACTTC. Encoded protein: CASSAYLAAYEQYF.

This clone has only one observation. The rearrangement uses TRBV18 and TRBJ1-2; the D is unclear. The length of the CDR3 is 13 residues. V was shortened by 3 bases and J by 4 bases, with 9 bases between the two germline ends. Germline V lookup: CDR1 KGHSH, CDR2 LQKENI. In nucleotides, the CDR3 is TGTGCCAGCTCACCTGAGGTTGGCTATGGCTACACCTTC. This encodes CASSPEVGYGYTF.

J is TRBJ2-7 and V is TRBV7-8, with 7 bases aligning to TRBD2. In germline, CDR1 is SGHVS, CDR2 FQNEAQ. The length of the CDR3 is 14 residues. Trimming took 2 bases from V and 4 from J; bases not matched to a gene: 5. The CDR3 DNA is TGTGCCAGCAGCTTACGACTAGCCACTTACGAGCAGTACTTC. Translated, it gives CASSLRLATYEQYF.

This clone was detected once. The sample holds other DNA sequences that translate to the same CDR3. The chain combines TRBV7-9 with TRBJ2-3, with unresolved D. The V gene lost 1 base and the J gene lost 3 bases, with 5 bases spanning the gap. Per the germline V gene, CDR1 is SEHNR and CDR2 is FQNEAQ (reference sequence). This CDR3 is 13 amino acids long. The CDR3 DNA reads as TGTGCCAGCAGCTTAGAGGGTACAGATACGCAGTATTTT. Its translation: CASSLEGTDTQYF.

The gene calls are TRBV21-1 and TRBJ2-7; TRBD1, the table's D call, was not compared with the DNA. TRBV21-1 is termed a pseudogene. The CDR3 is 16 amino acids. CDR3 in DNA: TGTGCCAGCAGCAAAGCGGTACAGGGAATAGCCTACGAGCAGTACTTC. It yields the protein CASSKAVQGIAYEQYF.

This clone was seen a few times. V usage is TRBV5-8 and J usage is TRBJ1-2; 7 positions match TRBD1. CDR3 length: 17 residues. Unmatched junction bases numbered 16, after V lost 2 bases and J lost 6 bases. Germline assignment: CDR1 SGHTS and CDR2 YDEGEE. The CDR3: CASSFLFGTAVVDGYTF. The CDR3 DNA is TGTGCCAGCAGCTTCCTTTTCGGGACAGCAGTAGTTGATGGCTACACCTTC.

The CDR3 loop reads CASSLSTYEQYF. The CDR3 DNA follows: TGTGCCAGCAGCCTTAGTACCTACGAGCAGTACTTC. This sequence joins TRBV7-2 and TRBJ2-7; D call uncertain. Germline CDR1 and CDR2: SGHTA and FQGNSA. The CDR3 is made up of 12 amino acids. Trimming stripped 5 bases from V and 2 bases from J, with 7 bases between.

This clone was counted between two and nine times. The chain carries TRBV28 and TRBJ2-3; 8 nucleotides align to TRBD2. Germline values: CDR1 MDHEN, CDR2 SYDVKM. The CDR3 loop spans 15 amino acids. With V trimmed by 3 bases and J by 3 bases, 5 bases remained unmatched. The DNA for the CDR3 is TGTGCCAGCAGTTTGGGGACTAGGAGTACAGATACGCAGTATTTT. As protein: CASSLGTRSTDTQYF.

The chain carries TRBV6-5 and TRBJ1-5; D gene ambiguous. V was pared by 5 bases and J by 6 bases, with 14 bases between. CDR1 MNHEY and CDR2 SVGAGI come from the germline V gene. CDR3 size: 14 residues. The CDR3 nucleotides read TGTGCCAGCAGTCCCTTTATTTTCGGTCAGCCCCAGCATTTT. This translates into CASSPFIFGQPQHF.

In its sample, this clone was seen once. The chain links TRBV11-2 to TRBJ2-1, with D possibly being TRBD2 (7 bases). Germline assignment: CDR1 SGHAT and CDR2 FQNNGV. The CDR3 has 16 residues. Trimming removed 5 bases at V and 1 base at J, with 15 bases between. The CDR3 nucleotides read TGTGCCAGCAGCCCCAACAGGGAGGGGTCCTACAATGAGCAGTTCTTC. It translates to CASSPNREGSYNEQFF.

V is TRBV7-3 and J is TRBJ2-1; the D gene is possibly TRBD2 (6 bases). CDR1 SGHTA and CDR2 FQGTGA come from the germline V gene. CDR3 length equals 15 residues. V was shortened by 3 bases and J by 4 bases, with 13 bases between the two germline ends. The CDR3 nucleotides read TGTGCCAGCAGCTTCGGCGGGAACTTTTACAATGAGCAGTTCTTC. Protein product: CASSFGGNFYNEQFF.

This clone was found once. The CDR3 loop reads CASSQGAGTYNEQFF. In DNA form, the CDR3 reads TGTGCCAGCAGCCAAGGGGCGGGGACCTACAATGAGCAGTTCTTC. The chain is built from TRBV11-3 and TRBJ2-1, with a possible D match to TRBD2 (6 bases). Germline V gene sequence: CDR1 SGHNT, CDR2 YENEEA. This CDR3 has 15 residues. V was shortened by 5 bases and J by 2 bases, with 13 bases between the two germline ends.

The rearrangement joins TRBV30 to TRBJ2-3; D is undetermined. The CDR3 is 12 amino acids. Germline lookup yields CDR1 GTSNPN and CDR2 SVGIG (reference sequence). The ends were cut back, 1 base at V and 4 bases at J, with 6 bases in the middle. CDR3 sequence reads: CAWSGAPDTQYF. CDR3 nucleotides: TGTGCCTGGAGTGGGGCCCCAGATACGCAGTATTTT.

This chain joins TRBV6-6 and TRBJ2-7; TRBD1 agrees at 7 bases. The trim removed 5 bases at V and 8 bases at J, leaving 15 bases unmatched. This CDR3 comprises 15 residues. The V gene's germline CDR1 is MNHNY and CDR2 SVGAGI (reference sequence). The CDR3 DNA reads as TGTGCCAGCAGTCAAACCGGGACAGCGGAATGGAAGCAGTACTTC. Translation: CASSQTGTAEWKQYF.

The chain links TRBV5-4 to TRBJ2-7; weak D call: TRBD2 (5 bases). The CDR3 runs to 16 residues. Germline loops: CDR1 SGHNT, CDR2 YYREEE (reference sequence). With 0 bases removed from V and 4 bases from J, the gap between germline ends came to 17 bases. The CDR3 coding sequence is TGTGCCAGCAGCTTGGGACGACTAAGGGCCGGTTACGAGCAGTACTTC. It translates to CASSLGRLRAGYEQYF.

The chain joins TRBV6-5 to TRBJ2-7, with 8 nucleotides matching TRBD1. The ends lost 7 bases at V and 0 bases at J; junction bases unmatched: 8. The CDR3 spans 15 residues. CDR1 and CDR2 from the germline V gene are MNHEY and SVGAGI. DNA for the CDR3: TGTGCCAGCAACCCGCGGGACAGGAGCTCCTACGAGCAGTACTTC. Translated, it gives CASNPRDRSSYEQYF.